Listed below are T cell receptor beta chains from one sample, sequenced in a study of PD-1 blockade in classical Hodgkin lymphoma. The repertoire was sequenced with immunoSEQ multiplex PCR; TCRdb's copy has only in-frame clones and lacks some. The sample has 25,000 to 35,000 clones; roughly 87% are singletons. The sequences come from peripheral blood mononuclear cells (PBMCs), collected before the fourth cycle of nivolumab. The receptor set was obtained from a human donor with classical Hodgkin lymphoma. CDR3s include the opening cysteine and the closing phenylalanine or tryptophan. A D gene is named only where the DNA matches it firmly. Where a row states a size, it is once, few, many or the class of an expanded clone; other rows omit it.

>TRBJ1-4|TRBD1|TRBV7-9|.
TGTGCCAGCAGCCGACAGGGGGAGGGAGCTAATGAAAAACTGTTTTTT
CASSRQGEGANEKLFF
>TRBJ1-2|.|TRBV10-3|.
TGTGCCATCAGTGAGTCAACCAGAAACTATGGCTACACCTTC
CAISESTRNYGYTF
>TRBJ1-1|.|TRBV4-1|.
TGCGCCAGCAGCCAAGATTTCCCCGGGGACACTGAAGCTTTCTTT
CASSQDFPGDTEAFF
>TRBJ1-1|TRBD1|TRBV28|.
TGTGCCAGCAGTTCGACAGGGGTTGGTACTGAAGCTTTCTTT
CASSSTGVGTEAFF
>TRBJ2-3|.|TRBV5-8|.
TGTGCCAGCAGCCCGCCCCGGGTTTTCTCAGCAGATACGCAGTATTTT
CASSPPRVFSADTQYF
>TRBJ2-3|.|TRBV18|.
TGTGCCAGCTCACCACCCGAGACTACGCAGTATTTT
CASSPPETTQYF
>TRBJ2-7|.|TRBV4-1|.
TGCGCCAGCAGTCTAGCAGGCTCCTACGAGCAGTACTTC
CASSLAGSYEQYF
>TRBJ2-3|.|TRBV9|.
TGTGCCAGCAGCCGGATTCCGACGGCGGGACGCACAGATACGCAGTATTTT
CASSRIPTAGRTDTQYF
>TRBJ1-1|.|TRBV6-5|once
TGTGCCAGCAGGCGAGGGAACGCTGAAGCTTTCTTT
CASRRGNAEAFF
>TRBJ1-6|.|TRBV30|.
TGTGCCTGGTCCGCGGGGCAGGGCGGCTCACCCCTCCACTTT
CAWSAGQGGSPLHF
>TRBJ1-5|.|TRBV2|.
TGTGCCAGCAGTGAATCCTGGGAAGCTCAGCCCCAGCATTTT
CASSESWEAQPQHF
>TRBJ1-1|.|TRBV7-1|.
TGTGCCAGCAGCTTCAGGACAGCTGAAGCTTTCTTT
CASSFRTAEAFF
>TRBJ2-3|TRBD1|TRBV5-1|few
TGCGCCAGCAGGACCCAGGGGGAGAGGACAGATACGCAGTATTTT
CASRTQGERTDTQYF
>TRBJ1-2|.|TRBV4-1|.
TGCGCCAGCAGCCATCCTCGGTGGGGGGCCACCTTCTATGGCTACACCTTC
CASSHPRWGATFYGYTF
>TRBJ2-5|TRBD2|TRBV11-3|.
TGTGCCAGCAGTGCTCTAGCGGAAGAGACCCAGTACTTC
CASSALAEETQYF
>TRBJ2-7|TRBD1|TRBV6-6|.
TGTGCCAGCAGACCCGGGACAGGAGGCTACGAGCAGTACTTC
CASRPGTGGYEQYF
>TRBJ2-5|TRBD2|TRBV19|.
TGTGCCAGTAGTATTCTCCTAGCGGGGGAAGGAGAGACCCAGTACTTC
CASSILLAGEGETQYF
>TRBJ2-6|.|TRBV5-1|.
TGCGCCAGCAATACAGGCGCAGGAGGGGCCAACGTCCTGACTTTC
CASNTGAGGANVLTF
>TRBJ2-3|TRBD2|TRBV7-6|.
TGTGCCAGCACCGCGGCGCGGGGGGCTTACACAGATACGCAGTATTTT
CASTAARGAYTDTQYF
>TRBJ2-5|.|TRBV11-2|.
TGTGCCAGCAGCCCGGGGGGCGGGGTAGAGACCCAGTACTTC
CASSPGGGVETQYF
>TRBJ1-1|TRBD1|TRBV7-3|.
TGTGCCAGCAGCTTGGGACAGGGTCGGTTCGCTGAAGCTTTCTTT
CASSLGQGRFAEAFF
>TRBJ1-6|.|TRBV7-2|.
TGTGCCAGCAGACCCGGGACAACTAATTCACCCCTCCACTTT
CASRPGTTNSPLHF
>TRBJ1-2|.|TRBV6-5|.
TGTGCCAGCAGTCCAGGGTATAATGGCTACACCTTC
CASSPGYNGYTF
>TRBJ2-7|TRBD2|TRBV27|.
TGTGCCAGCAGTTTTAAGGATGCGGGGGTCTCCTACGAGCAGTACTTC
CASSFKDAGVSYEQYF
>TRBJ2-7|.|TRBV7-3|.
TGTGCCAGCAGCTTATCCAACGGTTACGAGCAGTACTTC
CASSLSNGYEQYF
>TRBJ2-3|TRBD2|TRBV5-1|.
TGCGCCAGCAGCCTAAATAGCGGGGGGGACACAGATACGCAGTATTTT
CASSLNSGGDTDTQYF
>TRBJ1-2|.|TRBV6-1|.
TGTGCCACCTTGGGCCAGGGTTTTTATGGCTACACCTTC
CATLGQGFYGYTF
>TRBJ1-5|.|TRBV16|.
TGTGCCAGCAGCCAATTAGAAGGGACCCCCCAGCATTTT
CASSQLEGTPQHF
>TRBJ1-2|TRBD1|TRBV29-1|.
TGCAGCGTTGAGACAGGGGCCTATGGCTACACCTTC
CSVETGAYGYTF
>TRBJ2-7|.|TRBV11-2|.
TGTGCCAGCAGCTTTACCCCTACGGGGTCCTCCTCCTACGAGCAGTACTTC
CASSFTPTGSSSYEQYF
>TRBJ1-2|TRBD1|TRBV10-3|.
TGTGCCATCAGCCGGACAGGAGAATACTATGGCTACACCTTC
CAISRTGEYYGYTF
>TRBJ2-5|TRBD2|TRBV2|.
TGTGCCAGCAGTGGAGAGCGGGGGGGCCTAGAGACCCAGTACTTC
CASSGERGGLETQYF
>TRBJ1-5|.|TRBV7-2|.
TGTGCCAGCAGCTTAGCAGGCGGGGATGGGGCAGAGCCCCAGCATTTT
CASSLAGGDGAEPQHF
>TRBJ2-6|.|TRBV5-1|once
TGCGCCAGCAGCGACCCTGAGTCTGGGGCCAACGTCCTGACTTTC
CASSDPESGANVLTF
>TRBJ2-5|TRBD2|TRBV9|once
TGTGCCAGCAGCGCATGGACTAGCGGGGGCTGGGAGACCCAGTACTTC
CASSAWTSGGWETQYF
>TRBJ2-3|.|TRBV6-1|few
TGTGCCAGCAGTGAGACACGACCTATCTCATTT
CASSETRPISF
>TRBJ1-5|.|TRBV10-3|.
TGTGCCATCACCGGGGACCAGCCCCAGCATTTT
CAITGDQPQHF
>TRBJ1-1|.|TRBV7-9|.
TGTGCCAGCAGCTTAGCGGTTGGGTTAGGGGACACTGAAGCTTTCTTT
CASSLAVGLGDTEAFF
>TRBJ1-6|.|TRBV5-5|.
TGTGCCAGCAGCTTGCCGGACAGACCACCCCTCCACTTT
CASSLPDRPPLHF
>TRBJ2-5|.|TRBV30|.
TGTGCCTGGAGTGACGGACACCAAGAGACCCAGTACTTC
CAWSDGHQETQYF
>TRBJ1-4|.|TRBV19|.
TGTGCCAGTACCCCCGGCTGGGGTGAAAAACTGTTTTTT
CASTPGWGEKLFF
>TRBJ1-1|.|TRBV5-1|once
TGCGCCAGCAGCTTGGCCCCTAGGAACACTGAAGCTTTCTTT
CASSLAPRNTEAFF
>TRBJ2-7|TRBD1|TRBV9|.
TGTGCCAGCAGCGAGGGGACAGGGGTCTTCTCCTACGAGCAGTACTTC
CASSEGTGVFSYEQYF
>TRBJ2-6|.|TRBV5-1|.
TGCGCCAGCAGCTTGGATCGTCGCTCTGGGGCCAACGTCCTGACTTTC
CASSLDRRSGANVLTF
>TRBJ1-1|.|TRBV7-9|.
TGTGCCAGCAGCTTAACTGGCGACACTGAAGCTTTCTTT
CASSLTGDTEAFF
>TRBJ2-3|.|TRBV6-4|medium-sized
TGTGCCAGCAGTGACTCGACCGCCGATACGCAGTATTTT
CASSDSTADTQYF
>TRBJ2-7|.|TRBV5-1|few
TGCGCCAGCAGCCAACGCAGAAGCTCCTACGAGCAGTACTTC
CASSQRRSSYEQYF
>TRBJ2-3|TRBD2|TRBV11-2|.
TGTGCCAGCAGCTTAGAGGGGAGGGGTACGCAGTATTTT
CASSLEGRGTQYF
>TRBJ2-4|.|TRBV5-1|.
TGCGCCAGCAGCTTGGCTTTCGGGGGAGGAGCCAAAAACATTCAGTACTTC
CASSLAFGGGAKNIQYF
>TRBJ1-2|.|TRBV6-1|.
TGTGCCAGCAGAGCAGCAGGGGTCTATGGCTACACCTTC
CASRAAGVYGYTF
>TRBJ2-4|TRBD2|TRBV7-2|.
TGTGCCAGCAGCTTAGGCGGGGGGGGAAACATTCAGTACTTC
CASSLGGGGNIQYF
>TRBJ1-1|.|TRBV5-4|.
TGTGCCAGCAGCCGCCCAGGGCAGAACACTGAAGCTTTCTTT
CASSRPGQNTEAFF
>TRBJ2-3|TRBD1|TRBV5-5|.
TGTGCCAGCAGCTTCTACCCGGACAGGAGCACAGATACGCAGTATTTT
CASSFYPDRSTDTQYF
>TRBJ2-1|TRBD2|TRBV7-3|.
TGTGCCAGCAGGGCCGGGACTAGCGGGGAGGGGAATGAGCAGTTCTTC
CASRAGTSGEGNEQFF